Sequencing of this TCR beta chain was carried out in a study of T cells in localized non-small cell lung cancer. Findings and caveats of the study: Adjacent lung held a median roughly 60 of the top 100 tumor clones. Adjacent uninvolved lung had the highest clonality, suggesting focused antigen responses.

Germline loops: CDR1 LNHDA, CDR2 SQIVND (reference sequence). This CDR3 comprises 13 residues. Trimming took off 4 bases at V and 5 bases at J, with 11 bases between the two ends. Some clones are missing from TCRdb's copy, which holds only in-frame ones; the method was immunoSEQ multiplex PCR. The sample includes about 74,000 clones, roughly 84% of them seen just once. Of note for this clone: The antigen remains unidentified.

The chain uses TRBV19 and TRBJ1-1; D might be TRBD1 (6 bases). The specimen comprised peripheral blood, sampled before any cancer treatment. This receptor was taken from a female donor over 55 with stage I lung adenocarcinoma. The CDR3 DNA reads as TGTGCCAGTAGTAAAGGGGGGTGGACTGAAGCTTTCTTT. It specifies CASSKGGWTEAFF.